This T cell receptor (beta chain) was sequenced during a study of identical twins. Overall study results and limits: Insertion counts were lower in abundant cord blood beta clonotypes, a trend that memory repertoires did not show. Rather than following the same donors, the conclusions depended on cross-sectional statistical analysis. Compared with unrelated sharing, twin-shared out-of-frame alpha sequences had more low-probability sequences.

Template switching created a universal primer site, and the cDNA included unique molecular identifiers. One entry per CDR3 protein results from TCRdb running MiXCR on the 5' RACE reads. The data hold around 200,000 distinct CDR3 sequences, with around 10% observed a single time. As concerns this clonotype: What it binds is unknown.

CDR3 length: 11 amino acids. The V end was cut by 2 bases, the J end by 7 bases, with 6 bases between. Germline V CDR1 and CDR2: SGHDT, YYEEEE. The TCR comes from a woman aged 18-29 years in good health. Source material: memory (CD45RO+) T cells sorted from blood. The rearrangement joins TRBV5-6 to TRBJ2-5, with unresolved D. The CDR3 DNA is TGTGCCAGCAGCTTCCTTGGGACCCAGTACTTC. Translated, it gives CASSFLGTQYF.